A single T cell receptor beta chain is shown here with its context. This clone was observed a single time. The clone's antigen remains unknown. Base qualities were left out, and no much larger clone turns up one base away. TCRbeta CDR3 regions were amplified from genomic DNA using the immunoSEQ Assay, a bias-controlled multiplex PCR. Turning to the authors' computational methods: The number of nucleated cells in each sample was estimated by amplification of reference gene primers within the assay. To quantify the absolute abundance of each unique TCRbeta CDR3 rearrangement, sequence reads were collapsed and filtered. For each sample, productive Simpson clonality was calculated as the square root of Simpson's diversity index over productive rearrangements. The immuneACCESS repertoire file appears here via TCRdb, limited to in-frame rearrangements. These files lack a portion of the clones; in checked studies, under half of the deficit traces to unresolved V genes, and the cause of the others is not known. The DNA gave D and trimming, while V, J and clone size come from that table. The table for this sample lists over 85,000 clones; 75% to 85% of them were counted only once. The ten largest clones capture 16% of the sample.

The data stem from a study of blood T cell repertoires in COVID-19 (dated by TCRdb to 2019 to 2021). For the study in its entirety: Collaborator samples came from the United States, Italy and Spain and covered acute and convalescent phases of COVID-19. The material from the prospective study consisted of cDNA or gDNA derived from T cells, B-cell-depleted T cells, or PBMCs. The dataset comprised deeply sampled blood TCRbeta repertoires from subjects exposed to, actively infected with, or recovered from COVID-19. The repertoires were released in a freely available public database meant as a resource for research on the immune response to SARS-CoV-2. Samples came from the ongoing ImmuneRACE study (first 160 participants) plus 1,254 subjects from 6 global collaborators. Nearly every sample came with metadata listing a de-identified subject ID, COVID-19 status, age in years and sex. Where available, HLA class I and class II types were obtained from metadata supplied by the sample provider rather than from assay-based typing.

Each collaborating institution followed its own protocols to collect whole blood in K2EDTA tubes. For TCRbeta analysis, collaborators shipped samples as frozen whole blood, isolated PBMCs, or DNA extracted from either of those sample types. General findings and caveats noted by the study authors: How much clinical and demographic metadata was included differed by source and by participant, and the metadata was provided uncurated.

The germline V gene gives CDR1 as MDHEN and CDR2 as SYDVKM. Including cysteine and phenylalanine, the CDR3 has 13 amino acids. The DNA shown is the 39-base CDR3, in frame from base 1. The germline V end is reduced by 5 bases and the J end by 11 bases; junction bases left unmatched: 7. This TCR came from a woman in her sixties with acute or convalescent COVID-19. The sequencing input was peripheral blood. Recombination linked TRBV28 to TRBJ2-1, with 9 bases aligning to TRBD1. The CDR3 sequence is CASSSAGTGKQFF. The nucleotides are TGTGCCAGCAGTAGTGCCGGGACAGGGAAGCAGTTCTTC.